This TCR beta chain originates from a study of blood T cell repertoires in COVID-19. Study details: Both acute and convalescent COVID-19 samples were obtained from the United States, Italy and Spain.

Germline V gives CDR1 LGHDT, CDR2 YNNKEL (reference sequence). Deletions cut 0 bases from V and 5 bases from J, with 7 bases between. This CDR3 is 14 amino acids long. Sequenced by immunoSEQ multiplex PCR; TCRdb stores in-frame clones only, minus some. Of over 350,000 clones in the sample, around nine tenths were seen once. Specimen: peripheral blood. The rearrangement uses TRBV3-1 (or the pseudogene TRBV3-2) and TRBJ2-2; a weak D match, TRBD2 (5 bases). The receptor was derived from a woman in her 30s with acute or convalescent COVID-19. The CDR3, as DNA: TGTGCCAGCAGCCAAGAGACTATGACCGGGGAGCTGTTTTTT. It yields the protein CASSQETMTGELFF.